Described below is a single T cell receptor beta chain sequence and its context. What it binds is not known. Autoimmune disease history or systemic immunosuppression barred patients. Generated by immunoSEQ multiplex PCR, the TCRdb table keeps only in-frame clones and is missing some. The table shows 45,000 or so clones, with roughly 86% occurring only once. This sample is part of a study of OX40 agonist ivuxolimab in advanced cancers. V was pared by 4 bases and J by 5 bases, with 14 bases of the junction left unmatched. The CDR3 is 17 residues long. The germline gives CDR1 SGHRS, CDR2 YFSETQ. The study, taken as a whole, reports: Antigen specificity of clonally expanded peripheral T cells was not established. Patients with a partial response at 0.1-3.0 mg/kg had among the lowest clonal expansion. Within 6 weeks, CD4+ and CD8+ blood T cells expanded clonally at 0.1 to 3.0 mg/kg.

This chain connects TRBV5-1 to TRBJ2-5; 10 positions agree with TRBD1. The sample here was CD4+ or CD8+ T cells sorted from blood, taken in a trial of the OX40 agonist ivuxolimab. This TCR was sampled from an adult with an advanced solid tumor such as melanoma, head and neck, liver or kidney cancer. CDR3 region: CASSRTGQGFGEETQYF. The CDR3 DNA reads TGCGCCAGCAGCCGTACGGGACAGGGGTTTGGAGAGGAGACCCAGTACTTC.